These T cell receptor beta chains were read from a single sample in a study of cytomegalovirus exposure and HLA in healthy donors. TCRdb's copy holds only in-frame clones and misses some; the assay was immunoSEQ multiplex PCR. This sample has under 120,000 clones, with about 70% found just once. Sequencing was done on a sample of PBMCs. The receptors come from a middle-aged man in good health and CMV-seropositive. Both conserved end residues are part of each CDR3. A D gene is named only where the DNA matches it firmly. Part of the rows lack a size; the others show once, few, many or a class for expanded clones.

len,abundance,d_gene,v_gene,j_gene,CDR3nt,CDR3aa
14,NA,NA,TRBV9,TRBJ2-5,TGTGCCAGCAGCGAGACAGCAGGACGCGAGACCCAGTACTTC,CASSETAGRETQYF
14,NA,TRBD1,TRBV5-6,TRBJ1-5,TGTGCCAGCAGCACCTACTACAGGGGGAAGCCCCAGCATTTT,CASSTYYRGKPQHF
16,NA,NA,TRBV13,TRBJ2-1,TGTGCCAGCAGCTTAGGGTTCGTCCAGGTCAACAATGAGCAGTTCTTC,CASSLGFVQVNNEQFF
13,once,TRBD2,TRBV11-3,TRBJ2-1,TGTGCCAGCAGCCCGCCGGGACTAGATGAGCAGTTCTTC,CASSPPGLDEQFF
15,NA,TRBD2,TRBV11-2,TRBJ2-1,TGTGCCAGCAGCTTAGATGGGGGACTAGCGGGGGAGCAGTTCTTC,CASSLDGGLAGEQFF
15,NA,NA,TRBV2,TRBJ1-2,TGTGCCAGCACCGAATCGGCCGGGACAAGCTATGGCTACACCTTC,CASTESAGTSYGYTF
13,NA,NA,TRBV19,TRBJ1-1,TGTGCCAGTAGCGGGCAGGGGAACACTGAAGCTTTCTTT,CASSGQGNTEAFF
17,NA,TRBD2,TRBV5-4,TRBJ2-7,TGTGCCAGCAGCCCAGAAAGAGCTAGCGGGAGGTCCTACGAGCAGTACTTC,CASSPERASGRSYEQYF
14,NA,TRBD1,TRBV4-1,TRBJ1-2,TGCGCCAGCAGCTCACCCGGGACAGGAAATGGCTACACCTTC,CASSSPGTGNGYTF
13,NA,TRBD2,TRBV29-1,TRBJ2-7,TGCAGCGTTGTGACTAGCGGGAACTACGAGCAGTACTTC,CSVVTSGNYEQYF
14,NA,TRBD1,TRBV5-1,TRBJ1-1,TGCGCCAGCAGCAAAGGGGGCGCGGGCACTGAAGCTTTCTTT,CASSKGGAGTEAFF
8,NA,NA,TRBV6-4,TRBJ2-1,TGTGCCAGTATCGAGCAGTTCTTC,CASIEQFF
14,NA,NA,TRBV21-1,TRBJ1-2,TGTGCCAGCACTCCATCGGGACAGTACTATGGCTACACCTTC,CASTPSGQYYGYTF
13,few,NA,TRBV6-5,TRBJ1-2,TGTGCCAGCAGTTACGACAGAAACTATGGCTACACCTTC,CASSYDRNYGYTF
13,few,NA,TRBV19,TRBJ1-1,TGTGCCAGTAGTCCCCGGGAGAACACTGAAGCTTTCTTT,CASSPRENTEAFF
13,few,TRBD1,TRBV6-6,TRBJ2-1,TGTGCCAGCAGTTACACAGGGGGCAATGAGCAGTTCTTC,CASSYTGGNEQFF
19,NA,TRBD2,TRBV12-5,TRBJ2-3,TGTGCTAGTGGTTTGGTAAAGGGCACGGGGCGGGGGGGCGCAGATACGCAGTATTTT,CASGLVKGTGRGGADTQYF
16,NA,TRBD1,TRBV7-8,TRBJ1-4,TGTGCCAGCGCGCCGGGACAGGGATTTCGGAATGAAAAACTGTTTTTT,CASAPGQGFRNEKLFF
14,few,NA,TRBV2,TRBJ1-1,TGTGCCAGCAGTGTTGGCAGTTTGAACACTGAAGCTTTCTTT,CASSVGSLNTEAFF
13,NA,TRBD2,TRBV6-1,TRBJ2-7,TGTGCCAGCAGACTAGCGGGAGGGGGCGAGCAGTACTTC,CASRLAGGGEQYF
16,few,NA,TRBV7-6,TRBJ2-2,TGTGCCAGCAGCTTAGTAGAGTCTACTCCCACCGGGGAGCTGTTTTTT,CASSLVESTPTGELFF
16,NA,TRBD2,TRBV5-6,TRBJ2-5,TGTGCCAGCAGCTTAGCGGGGGGGCCGTCGTGGGAGACCCAGTACTTC,CASSLAGGPSWETQYF
14,NA,TRBD1,TRBV5-4,TRBJ1-4,TGTGCCAGCAGCTTGGACAGGGGGGGGGAAAAACTGTTTTTT,CASSLDRGGEKLFF
14,NA,NA,TRBV13,TRBJ1-2,TGTGCCAGCAGCAGGCGGGGGGCAGGCTATGGCTACACCTTC,CASSRRGAGYGYTF
16,NA,NA,TRBV9,TRBJ1-1,TGTGCCAGCAGCGACGACCCACAGGGCAAGAGCACTGAAGCTTTCTTT,CASSDDPQGKSTEAFF
17,NA,TRBD2,TRBV7-9,TRBJ2-1,TGTGCCAGCAGCTTAGGGAGGACTAGCGGAAACTACAATGAGCAGTTCTTC,CASSLGRTSGNYNEQFF
12,NA,NA,TRBV28,TRBJ2-7,TGTGCCAGCAGTTTATGGGCAGGGGTGGAGTACTTC,CASSLWAGVEYF
17,NA,NA,TRBV5-5,TRBJ1-6,TGTGCCAGCAGCTTGGCTCCGGGGAGCTCCTATAATTCACCCCTCCACTTT,CASSLAPGSSYNSPLHF
13,NA,TRBD1,TRBV5-1,TRBJ2-7,TGCGCCAGCAGCTGGACAGGGGGCTACGAGCAGTACTTC,CASSWTGGYEQYF
15,NA,NA,TRBV7-2,TRBJ1-5,TGTGCCAGCAGCTTATGGGAGGGCCTGGGTCAGCCCCAGCATTTT,CASSLWEGLGQPQHF